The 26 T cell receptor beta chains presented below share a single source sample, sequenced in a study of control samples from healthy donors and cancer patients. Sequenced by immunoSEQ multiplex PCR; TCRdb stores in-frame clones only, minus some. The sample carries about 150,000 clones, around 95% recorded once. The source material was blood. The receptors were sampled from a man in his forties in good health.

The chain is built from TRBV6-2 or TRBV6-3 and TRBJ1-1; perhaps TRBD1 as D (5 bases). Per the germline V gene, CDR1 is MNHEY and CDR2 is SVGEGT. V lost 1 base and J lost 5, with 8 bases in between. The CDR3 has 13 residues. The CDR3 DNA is TGTGCCAGCAGTTACTGGGGGGAAACTGAAGCTTTCTTT. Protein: CASSYWGETEAFF.

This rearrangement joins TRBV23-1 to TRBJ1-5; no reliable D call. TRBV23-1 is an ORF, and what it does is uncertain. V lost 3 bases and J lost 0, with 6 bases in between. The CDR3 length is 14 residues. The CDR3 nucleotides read TGCGCCAGCAGTCAGACGGATAGCAATCAGCCCCAGCATTTT. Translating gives CASSQTDSNQPQHF.

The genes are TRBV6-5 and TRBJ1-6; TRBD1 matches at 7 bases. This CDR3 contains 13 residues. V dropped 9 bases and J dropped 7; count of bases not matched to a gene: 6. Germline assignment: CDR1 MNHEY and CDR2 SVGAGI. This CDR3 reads CASTRDSNSPLHF. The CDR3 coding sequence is TGTGCCAGTACCCGGGACAGCAATTCACCCCTCCACTTT.

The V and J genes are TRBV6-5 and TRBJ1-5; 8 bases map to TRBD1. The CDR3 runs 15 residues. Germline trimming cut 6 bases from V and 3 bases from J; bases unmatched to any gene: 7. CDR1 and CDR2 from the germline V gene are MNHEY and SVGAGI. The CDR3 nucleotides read TGTGCCAGCAGAGACAGGGGAGGGGTCAATCAGCCCCAGCATTTT. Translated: CASRDRGGVNQPQHF.

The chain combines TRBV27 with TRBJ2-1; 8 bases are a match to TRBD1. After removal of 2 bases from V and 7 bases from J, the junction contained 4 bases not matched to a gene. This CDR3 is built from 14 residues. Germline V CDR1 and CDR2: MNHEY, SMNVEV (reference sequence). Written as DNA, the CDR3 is TGTGCCAGCAGTTTAACCAGGGGGCGGAATGAGCAGTTCTTC. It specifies CASSLTRGRNEQFF.

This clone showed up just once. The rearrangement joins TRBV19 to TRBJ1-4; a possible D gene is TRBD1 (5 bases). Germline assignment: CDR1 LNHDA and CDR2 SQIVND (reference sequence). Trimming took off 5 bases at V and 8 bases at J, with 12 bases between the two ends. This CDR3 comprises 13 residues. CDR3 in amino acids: CASSRDGREKLFF. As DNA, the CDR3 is TGTGCCAGTAGTCGGGACGGAAGGGAAAAACTGTTTTTT. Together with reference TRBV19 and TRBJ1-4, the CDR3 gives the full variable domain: DGGITQSPKYLFRKEGQNVTLSCEQNLNHDAMYWYRQDPGQGLRLIYYSQIVNDFQKGDIAEGYSVSREKKESFPLTVTSAQKNPTAFYLCASSRDGREKLFFGSGTQLSVL.

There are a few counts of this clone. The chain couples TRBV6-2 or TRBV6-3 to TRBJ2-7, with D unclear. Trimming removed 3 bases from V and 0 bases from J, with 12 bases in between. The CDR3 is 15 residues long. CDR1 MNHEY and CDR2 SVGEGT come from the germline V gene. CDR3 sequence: CASSYFLSSSYEQYF. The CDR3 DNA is TGTGCCAGCAGTTATTTTCTCAGCAGCTCCTACGAGCAGTACTTC.

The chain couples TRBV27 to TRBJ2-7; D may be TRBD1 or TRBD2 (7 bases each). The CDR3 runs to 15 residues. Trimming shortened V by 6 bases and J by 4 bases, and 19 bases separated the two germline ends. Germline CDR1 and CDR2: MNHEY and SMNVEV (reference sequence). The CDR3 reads CASRPEGGGAYEQYF. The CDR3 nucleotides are TGTGCCAGCAGACCCGAGGGAGGGGGCGCATACGAGCAGTACTTC.

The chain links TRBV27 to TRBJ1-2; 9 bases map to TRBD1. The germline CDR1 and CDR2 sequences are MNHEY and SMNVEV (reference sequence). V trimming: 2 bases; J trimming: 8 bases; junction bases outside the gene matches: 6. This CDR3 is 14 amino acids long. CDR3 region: CASSLLGQGTGYTF. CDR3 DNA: TGTGCCAGCAGTTTACTCGGACAGGGGACCGGCTACACCTTC.

This chain's CDR3 is CASRVNLGDTGELFF. The CDR3 DNA reads TGTGCCAGCAGGGTAAACTTAGGGGACACCGGGGAGCTGTTTTTT. The chain has TRBV2 and TRBJ2-2; the D gene is possibly TRBD1 (5 bases). Germline assignment: CDR1 SNHLY and CDR2 FYNNEI. The CDR3 contains 15 residues. Trimming removed 6 bases at V and 3 bases at J, with 14 bases between.

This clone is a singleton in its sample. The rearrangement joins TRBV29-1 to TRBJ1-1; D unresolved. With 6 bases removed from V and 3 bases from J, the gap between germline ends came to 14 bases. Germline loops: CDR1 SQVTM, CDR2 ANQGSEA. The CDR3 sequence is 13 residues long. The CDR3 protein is CSVRPLRDTEAFF. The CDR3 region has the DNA TGCAGCGTCCGACCCCTTAGGGACACTGAAGCTTTCTTT.

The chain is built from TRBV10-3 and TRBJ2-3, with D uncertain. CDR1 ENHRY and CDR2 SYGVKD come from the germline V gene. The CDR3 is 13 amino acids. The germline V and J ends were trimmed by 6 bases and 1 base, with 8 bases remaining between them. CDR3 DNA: TGTGCCATCAGGCCCGACGGCACAGATACGCAGTATTTT. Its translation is CAIRPDGTDTQYF.

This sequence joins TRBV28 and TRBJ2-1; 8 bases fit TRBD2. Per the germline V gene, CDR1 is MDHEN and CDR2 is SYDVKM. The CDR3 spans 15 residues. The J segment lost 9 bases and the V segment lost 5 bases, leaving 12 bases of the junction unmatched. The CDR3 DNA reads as TGTGCCAGCAGTCTCGGGGGGGCCCAGTACGCTGAGCAGTTCTTC. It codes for CASSLGGAQYAEQFF.

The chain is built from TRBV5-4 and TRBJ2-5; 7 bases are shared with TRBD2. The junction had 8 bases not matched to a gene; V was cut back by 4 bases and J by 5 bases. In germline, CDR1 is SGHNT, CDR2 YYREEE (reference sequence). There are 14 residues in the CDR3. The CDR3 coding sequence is TGTGCCAGCAGCGGCGGGGAGGGCGGGGAGACCCAGTACTTC. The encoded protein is CASSGGEGGETQYF.

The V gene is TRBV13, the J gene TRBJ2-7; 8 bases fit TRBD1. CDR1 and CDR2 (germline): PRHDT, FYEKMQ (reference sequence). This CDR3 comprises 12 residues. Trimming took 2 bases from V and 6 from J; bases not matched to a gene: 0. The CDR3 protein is CASSLTGGEQYF. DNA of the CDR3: TGTGCCAGCAGCTTAACAGGGGGCGAGCAGTACTTC.

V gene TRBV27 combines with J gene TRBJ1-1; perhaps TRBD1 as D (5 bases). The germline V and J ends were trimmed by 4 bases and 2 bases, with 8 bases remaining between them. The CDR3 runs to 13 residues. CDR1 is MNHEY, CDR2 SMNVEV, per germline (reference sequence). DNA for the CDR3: TGTGCCAGCAGTTGGGGGGAAAACACTGAAGCTTTCTTT. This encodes CASSWGENTEAFF.

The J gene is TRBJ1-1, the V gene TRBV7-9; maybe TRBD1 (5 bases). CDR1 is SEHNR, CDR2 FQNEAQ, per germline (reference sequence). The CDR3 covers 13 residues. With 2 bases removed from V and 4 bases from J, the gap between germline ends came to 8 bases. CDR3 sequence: CASSLRDRTEAFF. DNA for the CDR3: TGTGCCAGCAGCTTACGGGACCGCACTGAAGCTTTCTTT.

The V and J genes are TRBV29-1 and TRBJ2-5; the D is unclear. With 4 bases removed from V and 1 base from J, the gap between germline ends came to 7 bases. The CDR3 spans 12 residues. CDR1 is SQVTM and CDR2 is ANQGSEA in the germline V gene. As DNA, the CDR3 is TGCAGCGTTGGATTCAGCCAAGAGACCCAGTACTTC. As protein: CSVGFSQETQYF. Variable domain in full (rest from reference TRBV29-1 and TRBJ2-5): SAVISQKPSRDICQRGTSLTIQCQVDSQVTMMFWYRQQPGQSLTLIATANQGSEATYESGFVIDKFPISRPNLTFSTLTVSNMSPEDSSIYLCSVGFSQETQYFGPGTRLLVL.

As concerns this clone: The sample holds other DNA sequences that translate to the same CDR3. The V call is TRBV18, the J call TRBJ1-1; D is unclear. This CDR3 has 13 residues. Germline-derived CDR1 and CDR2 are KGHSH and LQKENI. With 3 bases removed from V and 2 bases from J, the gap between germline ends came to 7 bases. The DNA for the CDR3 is TGTGCCAGCTCACCCCCTTTAAACACTGAAGCTTTCTTT. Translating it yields CASSPPLNTEAFF.

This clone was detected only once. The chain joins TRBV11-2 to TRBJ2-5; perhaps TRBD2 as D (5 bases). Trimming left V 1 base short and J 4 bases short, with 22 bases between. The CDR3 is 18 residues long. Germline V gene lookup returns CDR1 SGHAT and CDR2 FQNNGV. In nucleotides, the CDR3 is TGTGCCAGCAGCTTAGCCATGTTCGAGTTTGTGGCGGGAGAGACCCAGTACTTC. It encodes CASSLAMFEFVAGETQYF.

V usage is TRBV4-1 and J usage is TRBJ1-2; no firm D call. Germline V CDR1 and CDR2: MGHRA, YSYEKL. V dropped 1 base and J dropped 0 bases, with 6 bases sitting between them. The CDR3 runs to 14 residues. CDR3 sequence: CASSQAGTNYGYTF. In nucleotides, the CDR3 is TGCGCCAGCAGCCAAGCCGGGACTAACTATGGCTACACCTTC.

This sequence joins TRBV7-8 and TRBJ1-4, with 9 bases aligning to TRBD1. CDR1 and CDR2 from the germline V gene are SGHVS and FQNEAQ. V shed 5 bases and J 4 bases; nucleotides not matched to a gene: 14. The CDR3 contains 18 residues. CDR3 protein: CASSKRPGTGQGNEKLFF. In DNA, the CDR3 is TGTGCCAGCAGCAAACGTCCCGGGACAGGGCAGGGTAATGAAAAACTGTTTTTT.

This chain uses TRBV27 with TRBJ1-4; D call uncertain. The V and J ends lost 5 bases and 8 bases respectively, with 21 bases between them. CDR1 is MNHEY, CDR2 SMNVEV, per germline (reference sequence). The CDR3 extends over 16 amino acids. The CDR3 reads CASSPLSPGKREKLFF. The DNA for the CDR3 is TGTGCCAGCAGTCCTTTATCCCCGGGAAAAAGGGAAAAACTGTTTTTT.

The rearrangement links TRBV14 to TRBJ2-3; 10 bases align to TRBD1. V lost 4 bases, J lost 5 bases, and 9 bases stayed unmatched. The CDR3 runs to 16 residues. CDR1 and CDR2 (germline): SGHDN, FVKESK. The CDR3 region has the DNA TGTGCCAGCAGCCCCCCGGGACAGGGGATAGGAGATACGCAGTATTTT. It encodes CASSPPGQGIGDTQYF.

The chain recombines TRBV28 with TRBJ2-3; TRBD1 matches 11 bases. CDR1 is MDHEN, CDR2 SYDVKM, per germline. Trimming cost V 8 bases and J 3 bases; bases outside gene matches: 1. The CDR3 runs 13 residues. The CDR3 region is CASGTGGTDTQYF. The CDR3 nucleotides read TGTGCCAGCGGGACAGGGGGTACAGATACGCAGTATTTT.

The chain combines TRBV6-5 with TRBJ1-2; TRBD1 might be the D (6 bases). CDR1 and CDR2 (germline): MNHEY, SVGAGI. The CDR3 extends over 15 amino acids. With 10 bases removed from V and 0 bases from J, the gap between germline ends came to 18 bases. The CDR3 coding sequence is TGTGCCACCCTGGGGGGGCCGAACACTAACTATGGCTACACCTTC. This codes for CATLGGPNTNYGYTF.